The 21 T cell receptor beta chains in this list originate from one sample, sequenced in a study of shared clonotypes between healthy human individuals. Sequencing used immunoSEQ multiplex PCR; TCRdb keeps in-frame clones, though not all of them. This sample has under 2.5 million clones, with just under 95% found just once. Sequencing was performed on naive CD4+ T cells from PBMCs. The subset here: CD45RA+ positively selected. The receptors come from a man aged 18 to 30 in good health. Some clones in this sample may be carry-over from other donors' samples.

The rearrangement uses TRBV5-1 and TRBJ1-1; D unresolved. CDR3 length equals 13 residues. Germline V gene lookup returns CDR1 SGHRS and CDR2 YFSETQ. V lost 4 bases to trimming and J lost 1 base, with 8 bases between them. CDR3 bases: TGCGCCAGCAGCGTCCAAGAGAACACTGAAGCTTTCTTT. Amino acid sequence: CASSVQENTEAFF. Supplemented by reference TRBV5-1 and TRBJ1-1, the full variable domain reads KAGVTQTPRYLIKTRGQQVTLSCSPISGHRSVSWYQQTPGQGLQFLFEYFSETQRNKGNFPGRFSGRQFSNSRSEMNVSTLELGDSALYLCASSVQENTEAFFGQGTRLTVV.

This clone was seen a handful of times. The chain is built from TRBV28 and TRBJ1-1, with TRBD1 matching over 7 bases. Germline CDR1 and CDR2: MDHEN and SYDVKM. V trimming: 10 bases; J trimming: 5 bases; junction bases outside the gene matches: 10. The CDR3 extends over 13 amino acids. The CDR3 DNA is TGTGCCATCTCGACTCCACAGGGGACTGAAGCTTTCTTT. The encoded protein is CAISTPQGTEAFF.

The J gene is TRBJ2-7, the V gene TRBV7-3, with no clear D. Trimming pared 2 bases from V and 2 bases from J, leaving 10 bases between. The CDR3 covers 14 residues. CDR1 and CDR2 from the germline V gene are SGHTA and FQGTGA. CDR3 in amino acids: CASSLAGRTYEQYF. Written as DNA, the CDR3 is TGTGCCAGCAGCTTAGCCGGACGAACCTACGAGCAGTACTTC.

The rearrangement links TRBV7-8 to TRBJ1-5, with TRBD1 matching over 10 bases. The CDR3 is made up of 15 amino acids. J lost 4 bases, V lost 5 bases, and 5 bases had no gene match. Germline-derived CDR1 and CDR2 are SGHVS and FQNEAQ. For the CDR3, the DNA is TGTGCCAGCAGCAAGGACAGGGGGGATAATCAGCCCCAGCATTTT. Amino acid sequence: CASSKDRGDNQPQHF. Together with reference TRBV7-8 and TRBJ1-5, the CDR3 gives the full variable domain: GAGVSQSPRYKVAKRGQDVALRCDPISGHVSLFWYQQALGQGPEFLTYFQNEAQLDKSGLPSDRFFAERPEGSVSTLKIQRTQQEDSAVYLCASSKDRGDNQPQHFGDGTRLSIL.

The chain is built from TRBV7-8 and TRBJ1-5; D is uncertain. This CDR3 comprises 12 residues. V lost 2 bases, J lost 5 bases, and 4 bases lay in between. Germline CDR1 is SGHVS and CDR2 is FQNEAQ. The CDR3 region has the DNA TGTGCCAGCAGCTTAAAGGATCAGCCCCAGCATTTT. Its translation: CASSLKDQPQHF.

This sequence joins TRBV5-1 and TRBJ1-4; D is perhaps TRBD1 (5 bases). The germline gives CDR1 SGHRS, CDR2 YFSETQ. The CDR3 covers 14 residues. Trimming removed 4 bases at V and 4 bases at J, with 11 bases between. The CDR3 DNA sequence: TGCGCCAGCAGCCCCGACCAGGGTAATGAAAAACTGTTTTTT. Protein: CASSPDQGNEKLFF.

The chain uses TRBV28 and TRBJ1-5; TRBD1 might be the D (5 bases). With 6 bases removed from V and 3 bases from J, the gap between germline ends came to 12 bases. This CDR3 comprises 14 residues. Per the germline V gene, CDR1 is MDHEN and CDR2 is SYDVKM. The CDR3 reads CASRGGTFNQPQHF. The CDR3 bases are TGTGCCAGCAGGGGCGGGACTTTCAATCAGCCCCAGCATTTT.

Concerning this clone: Other DNA sequences within the sample encode an identical CDR3. V usage is TRBV18 and J usage is TRBJ1-2; D is perhaps TRBD1 (6 bases). The ends were cut back, 2 bases at V and 2 bases at J, with 9 bases in the middle. The CDR3 has 14 amino acids. Germline V gene sequence: CDR1 KGHSH, CDR2 LQKENI. The CDR3 loop is CASSPGQLNYGYTF. CDR3 DNA sequence: TGTGCCAGCTCACCAGGACAGTTGAACTATGGCTACACCTTC. Full variable domain (outside the CDR3, taken from reference TRBV18 and TRBJ1-2): NAGVMQNPRHLVRRRGQEARLRCSPMKGHSHVYWYRQLPEEGLKFMVYLQKENIIDESGMPKERFSAEFPKEGPSILRIQQVVRGDSAAYFCASSPGQLNYGYTFGSGTRLTVV.

This clone appeared once. The gene calls are TRBV18 and TRBJ1-3, with a tentative D call TRBD1 (5 bases). Per germline, CDR1 KGHSH and CDR2 LQKENI. V was trimmed by 4 bases and J by 4 bases, leaving 14 bases between them. This CDR3 comprises 15 residues. The DNA of the CDR3 is TGTGCCAGCTCACTCAGCCTGACAGACGGAAACACCATATATTTT. This codes for CASSLSLTDGNTIYF. The whole variable domain, remainder taken from reference TRBV18 and TRBJ1-3, is NAGVMQNPRHLVRRRGQEARLRCSPMKGHSHVYWYRQLPEEGLKFMVYLQKENIIDESGMPKERFSAEFPKEGPSILRIQQVVRGDSAAYFCASSLSLTDGNTIYFGEGSWLTVV.

This clone has just a few counts. The chain links TRBV18 to TRBJ2-2; TRBD1 matches 7 bases. Trimming took 2 bases from V and 4 from J; bases not matched to a gene: 1. From germline, CDR1 is KGHSH and CDR2 LQKENI. CDR3 length equals 14 residues. Written as DNA, the CDR3 is TGTGCCAGCTCACCAACAGGGGCCACCGGGGAGCTGTTTTTT. Its protein product is CASSPTGATGELFF.

The rearrangement links TRBV5-4 to TRBJ1-4; D not certain. Trimming took off 0 bases at V and 1 base at J, with 4 bases between the two ends. This CDR3 contains 14 residues. CDR1 and CDR2 (germline): SGHNT, YYREEE (reference sequence). CDR3 protein: CASSLAGTNEKLFF. The CDR3 DNA sequence: TGTGCCAGCAGCTTGGCTGGAACTAATGAAAAACTGTTTTTT.

CDR3 nucleotides: TGTGCCAGCAGCGGATTACAGGGTAACTATGGCTACACCTTC. This codes for CASSGLQGNYGYTF. The genes are TRBV7-2 and TRBJ1-2; perhaps TRBD1 as D (6 bases). The ends were cut back, 5 bases at V and 1 base at J, with 11 bases in the middle. Germline values: CDR1 SGHTA, CDR2 FQGNSA. The CDR3 consists of 14 residues.

The J gene is TRBJ2-1, the V gene TRBV11-2; D possibly corresponds to TRBD2 (5 bases). The CDR3 extends over 13 amino acids. Deletions cut 4 bases from V and 7 bases from J, with 11 bases between. CDR1 and CDR2 (germline): SGHAT, FQNNGV. CDR3 residues: CASSSMGGNEQFF. The CDR3 DNA follows: TGTGCCAGCAGCTCCATGGGCGGGAATGAGCAGTTCTTC. Using reference TRBV11-2 and TRBJ2-1 for the parts outside the CDR3, the full variable domain is EAGVAQSPRYKIIEKRQSVAFWCNPISGHATLYWYQQILGQGPKLLIQFQNNGVVDDSQLPKDRFSAERLKGVDSTLKIQPAKLEDSAVYLCASSSMGGNEQFFGPGTRLTVL.

V and J are TRBV7-8 and TRBJ2-5; 8 bases agree with TRBD2. V shed 2 bases, J shed 5 bases, and the junction held 13 bases outside the gene matches. CDR3 length: 17 amino acids. The V gene's germline CDR1 is SGHVS and CDR2 FQNEAQ. CDR3 nucleotide sequence: TGTGCCAGCAGCTTATTTGCCCCCGGGGGCGGGGGGGAGACCCAGTACTTC. Amino acids: CASSLFAPGGGGETQYF.

V and J are TRBV25-1 and TRBJ2-1, with D hard to call. Germline assignment: CDR1 MGHDK and CDR2 SYGVNS. The V end was cut by 3 bases, the J end by 8 bases, with 11 bases between. The length of the CDR3 is 13 residues. The CDR3 DNA sequence: TGTGCCAGCAGTGAGAACCTTCGGGATGAGCAGTTCTTC. Translation: CASSENLRDEQFF.

The genes are TRBV7-3 and TRBJ2-3; TRBD1 might be the D (6 bases). Between the trimmed V and J ends, which lost 0 bases and 4 bases, there was a span of 8 bases. This CDR3 is built from 14 residues. Germline V lookup: CDR1 SGHTA, CDR2 FQGTGA. CDR3 sequence (DNA): TGTGCCAGCAGCTTAACGCAGGGGCCAGATACGCAGTATTTT. As protein: CASSLTQGPDTQYF. The full variable domain, rest sourced from reference TRBV7-3 and TRBJ2-3, is GAGVSQTPSNKVTEKGKYVELRCDPISGHTALYWYRQSLGQGPEFLIYFQGTGAADDSGLPNDRFFAVRPEGSVSTLKIQRTERGDSAVYLCASSLTQGPDTQYFGPGTRLTVL.

This clone was picked up a small number of times. The chain couples TRBV7-3 to TRBJ1-1; the match to TRBD1 covers 8 bases. The J segment lost 3 bases and the V segment lost 2 bases, leaving 5 bases of the junction unmatched. Germline assignment: CDR1 SGHTA and CDR2 FQGTGA. This CDR3 region has 15 residues. The CDR3 region is CASSLADRGDTEAFF. The CDR3 bases are TGTGCCAGCAGCTTAGCCGACAGGGGCGACACTGAAGCTTTCTTT.

The V call is TRBV5-1, the J call TRBJ2-1; 7 bases are shared with TRBD2. Looked up from germline, CDR1 is SGHRS and CDR2 is YFSETQ. The CDR3 loop spans 14 amino acids. The J segment lost 6 bases and the V segment lost 2 bases, leaving 5 bases of the junction unmatched. The CDR3, as DNA: TGCGCCAGCAGCTTCCAGCGGGGCGGCAATGAGCAGTTCTTC. It yields the protein CASSFQRGGNEQFF. Combining the CDR3 with reference TRBV5-1 and TRBJ2-1 gives the whole variable domain KAGVTQTPRYLIKTRGQQVTLSCSPISGHRSVSWYQQTPGQGLQFLFEYFSETQRNKGNFPGRFSGRQFSNSRSEMNVSTLELGDSALYLCASSFQRGGNEQFFGPGTRLTVL.

This rearrangement joins TRBV4-2 to TRBJ1-4, with TRBD1 matching 7 bases. V shed 0 bases, J shed 5 bases, and the junction held 3 bases outside the gene matches. This CDR3 has 15 amino acids. Germline V gene data show CDR1 as LGHNA and CDR2 as YNFKEQ. The CDR3 DNA sequence: TGTGCCAGCAGCCAAGATGGACAGGAGAATGAAAAACTGTTTTTT. Translated, it gives CASSQDGQENEKLFF.

This clone has only a few counts. The sample contains more than one DNA sequence encoding this CDR3. The chain carries TRBV30 and TRBJ1-1, with 7 bases identical to TRBD1. After removal of 4 bases from V and 0 bases from J, the junction contained 2 bases not matched to a gene. The CDR3 spans 13 residues. Germline CDR1 and CDR2: GTSNPN and SVGIG (reference sequence). In DNA, the CDR3 is TGTGCCTGGACCGGGACAGTGAACACTGAAGCTTTCTTT. It is translated as CAWTGTVNTEAFF.

J is TRBJ1-5 and V is TRBV18; D gene ambiguous. The CDR3 totals 16 residues. The V end was cut by 2 bases, the J end by 0 bases, with 11 bases between. Germline V gene lookup returns CDR1 KGHSH and CDR2 LQKENI. The CDR3 DNA reads as TGTGCCAGCTCACCAGGGGTACTCAATAGCAATCAGCCCCAGCATTTT. The encoded protein is CASSPGVLNSNQPQHF.